This is a list of T cell receptor beta chains from one sample in a study of blood T cells in healthy people across ages. From the 5' RACE reads, TCRdb called clonotypes with MiXCR, one entry per CDR3 protein. This sample has approximately 810,000 distinct CDR3 sequences, with around 28% found just once. Source material: blood. Receptors originate from a woman over 75 in good health. Both conserved end residues are part of each CDR3. A D gene is named only where the DNA matches it firmly. Only part of the rows carry a size: once, few, many, or a class if the clone is expanded.

abundance: once
d_gene: -
v_gene: TRBV18
j_gene: TRBJ2-1
CDR3aa: CASSQPGAGGPLNEQFF
CDR3nt: TGTGCCAGCTCACAGCCTGGAGCAGGGGGGCCTCTCAATGAGCAGTTCTTC

abundance: many
d_gene: -
v_gene: TRBV20-1
j_gene: TRBJ2-1
CDR3aa: CSARDLRGTYNEQFF
CDR3nt: TGCAGTGCTAGAGATTTAAGGGGGACCTACAATGAGCAGTTCTTC

abundance: many
d_gene: -
v_gene: TRBV20-1
j_gene: TRBJ1-5
CDR3aa: CSARSRGIYQPQHF
CDR3nt: TGCAGTGCACGTAGTAGGGGGATTTATCAGCCCCAGCATTTT

abundance: many
d_gene: TRBD2
v_gene: TRBV20-1
j_gene: TRBJ2-1
CDR3aa: CSARSQRGMYNEQFF
CDR3nt: TGCAGTGCTAGATCCCAGCGGGGAATGTACAATGAGCAGTTCTTC

abundance: few
d_gene: -
v_gene: TRBV30
j_gene: TRBJ2-5
CDR3aa: CAYTGRGGFGGETQYF
CDR3nt: TGTGCCTACACCGGGAGAGGGGGGTTTGGAGGAGAGACCCAGTACTTC

abundance: -
d_gene: TRBD2
v_gene: TRBV6-5
j_gene: TRBJ2-5
CDR3aa: CASRGGQGVRETQYF
CDR3nt: TGTGCCAGCAGGGGAGGGCAGGGAGTCCGGGAGACCCAGTACTTC

abundance: once
d_gene: -
v_gene: TRBV7-2
j_gene: TRBJ2-7
CDR3aa: CASSLESLTRGEQYF
CDR3nt: TGTGCCAGCAGCTTAGAATCCCTTACTCGGGGGGAGCAGTACTTC

abundance: many
d_gene: -
v_gene: TRBV12-3/TRBV12-4
j_gene: TRBJ2-1
CDR3aa: CASRPDSSEQFF
CDR3nt: TGTGCCAGCCGACCCGACAGTAGCGAGCAGTTCTTC

abundance: -
d_gene: -
v_gene: TRBV4-2
j_gene: TRBJ2-7
CDR3aa: CASSQDQNTPSYEQYF
CDR3nt: TGTGCCAGCAGCCAAGATCAGAACACTCCGTCCTACGAGCAGTACTTC

abundance: many
d_gene: -
v_gene: TRBV29-1
j_gene: TRBJ1-4
CDR3aa: CSVAPDKSNEKLFF
CDR3nt: TGCAGCGTAGCACCCGACAAGAGTAATGAAAAACTGTTTTTT

abundance: few
d_gene: TRBD2
v_gene: TRBV2
j_gene: TRBJ2-3
CDR3aa: CASRRLAGTSDTQYF
CDR3nt: TGTGCCAGCAGAAGACTAGCGGGGACTTCAGATACGCAGTATTTT

abundance: -
d_gene: TRBD1
v_gene: TRBV5-1
j_gene: TRBJ2-5
CDR3aa: CASSLNPRQGRMETQYF
CDR3nt: TGCGCCAGCAGCTTAAATCCTCGACAGGGGAGGATGGAGACCCAGTACTTC

abundance: -
d_gene: -
v_gene: TRBV11-2
j_gene: TRBJ2-7
CDR3aa: CASSLDPLSSYEQYF
CDR3nt: TGTGCCAGCAGCTTAGATCCTCTAAGCTCCTACGAGCAGTACTTC

abundance: many
d_gene: -
v_gene: TRBV7-9
j_gene: TRBJ1-2
CDR3aa: CASSPTGYMGGYTF
CDR3nt: TGTGCCAGCAGCCCCACAGGCTATATGGGAGGCTACACCTTC

abundance: -
d_gene: -
v_gene: TRBV5-6
j_gene: TRBJ2-1
CDR3aa: CASSRDQQDEQFF
CDR3nt: TGTGCCAGCAGCCGGGACCAGCAAGATGAGCAGTTCTTC

abundance: -
d_gene: -
v_gene: TRBV6-1
j_gene: TRBJ1-2
CDR3aa: CASSEPSRNYGYTF
CDR3nt: TGTGCCAGCAGTGAGCCATCCCGTAACTATGGCTACACCTTC

abundance: -
d_gene: TRBD2
v_gene: TRBV7-7
j_gene: TRBJ2-5
CDR3aa: CASSPTAGKETQYF
CDR3nt: TGTGCCAGCAGCCCAACAGCGGGAAAAGAGACCCAGTACTTC

abundance: -
d_gene: TRBD1
v_gene: TRBV20-1
j_gene: TRBJ1-1
CDR3aa: CSATGTGNPRATEAFF
CDR3nt: TGCAGTGCTACCGGGACAGGGAATCCAAGGGCCACTGAAGCTTTCTTT

abundance: many
d_gene: TRBD2
v_gene: TRBV20-1
j_gene: TRBJ2-5
CDR3aa: CSARDRTSGGGSQETQYF
CDR3nt: TGCAGTGCTAGAGATCGGACTAGCGGGGGGGGCTCCCAAGAGACCCAGTACTTC

abundance: many
d_gene: TRBD1
v_gene: TRBV7-9
j_gene: TRBJ2-7
CDR3aa: CASSFSQGGTTYEQYF
CDR3nt: TGTGCCAGCAGCTTTTCACAGGGGGGCACTACGTACGAGCAGTACTTC

abundance: -
d_gene: TRBD1
v_gene: TRBV27
j_gene: TRBJ1-1
CDR3aa: CASRHTTGATEAFF
CDR3nt: TGTGCCAGCAGACACACTACAGGGGCCACTGAAGCTTTCTTT

abundance: few
d_gene: TRBD1
v_gene: TRBV7-9
j_gene: TRBJ1-6
CDR3aa: CASSLGGGHNSPLHF
CDR3nt: TGTGCCAGCAGCTTAGGAGGGGGCCATAATTCACCCCTCCACTTT

abundance: -
d_gene: -
v_gene: TRBV6-1
j_gene: TRBJ1-1
CDR3aa: CASSGQIDPRMPNTEAFF
CDR3nt: TGTGCCAGCAGTGGACAGATAGACCCTCGGATGCCGAACACTGAAGCTTTCTTT